This TCR beta chain was sequenced in a study of OX40 agonist ivuxolimab in advanced cancers. Germline V gene data show CDR1 as KGHSH and CDR2 as LQKENI. The CDR3 has 14 residues. V lost 4 bases to trimming and J lost 4 bases; unmatched junction nucleotides: 6. Method: immunoSEQ multiplex PCR; TCRdb's copy keeps in-frame clones and lacks some. The sample gives 80,000 or so clones, around 90% of which show up once; more than 1.5% is in the top ten. This receptor was identified in an adult with an advanced solid tumor such as melanoma, head and neck, liver or kidney cancer. The sequences come from CD4+ or CD8+ T cells sorted from blood, collected in a trial of the OX40 agonist ivuxolimab. V gene TRBV18 combines with J gene TRBJ2-7; 8 positions match TRBD1. The CDR3 DNA follows: TGTGCCAGCTCACGCGGACAGGGTGGTTACGAGCAGTACTTC. Encoded protein: CASSRGQGGYEQYF. Variable domain in full (rest from reference TRBV18 and TRBJ2-7): NAGVMQNPRHLVRRRGQEARLRCSPMKGHSHVYWYRQLPEEGLKFMVYLQKENIIDESGMPKERFSAEFPKEGPSILRIQQVVRGDSAAYFCASSRGQGGYEQYFGPGTRLTVT.